This entry features one TCR beta chain sequence. Its antigen is not known. The CDR3 is made up of 20 amino acids. Germline CDR1 reads MNHEY; CDR2 reads SVGEGT. The V gene end was trimmed by 2 bases and the J gene end by 2 bases; junction bases not matched to a gene: 15. This sample is part of a study of naive and memory T cell subsets. General study results and limits: A few larger clonotypes appeared in naive repertoires, especially CD8, possibly memory cells re-expressing CD45RA.

An equimolar mix of two oligonucleotides served as the beta constant-region primer for TRBC1 and TRBC2. Nested alpha and beta constant-region primers with the SP2 primer drove four PCR rounds on ligated cDNA. TCRdb reanalysed the UMI-ligation and nested PCR reads using MiXCR and keeps one entry per CDR3 protein. The data contain 140,000 to 150,000 distinct CDR3 sequences, roughly 20% of them singletons. This chain connects TRBV6-2 or TRBV6-3 to TRBJ2-6; TRBD2 aligns across 7 bases. The sequence was obtained from a human donor in good health. Sequencing was done on a sample of naive CD4+ T cells from blood. As DNA, the CDR3 is TGTGCCAGCAGTTACCCCTACAAGCTCGGGGAGGGCCCTGGGGCCAACGTCCTGACTTTC. This sequence encodes CASSYPYKLGEGPGANVLTF.